This T cell receptor beta chain was sequenced during a study of blood T cell repertoires in COVID-19. Study background: Samples representing acute and convalescent COVID-19 were sourced from the United States, Italy and Spain.

CDR3 length: 15 residues. CDR1 MGHRA and CDR2 YSYEKL come from the germline V gene. V shed 4 bases, J shed 6 bases, and the junction held 9 bases outside the gene matches. Method: immunoSEQ multiplex PCR; TCRdb's copy keeps in-frame clones and lacks some. The sample lists about 230,000 clones, 84% seen once, with over 2% in the top ten. Sample: peripheral blood. This rearrangement joins TRBV4-1 to TRBJ2-1; TRBD2 aligns across 7 bases. The TCR comes from a man in his forties who had recovered from COVID-19. The CDR3 loop reads CASSPAGEGRNEQFF. CDR3 nucleotides: TGCGCCAGCAGCCCTGCGGGAGAGGGTCGCAATGAGCAGTTCTTC.